These 20 T cell receptor beta chains share one sample of origin, sequenced in a study of T-cell memory formation after mild COVID-19. In TCRdb, the 5' RACE reads were re-called with MiXCR into one record per CDR3 protein. This table holds just over 300,000 distinct CDR3 sequences, roughly 19% found once. The material sequenced was PBMCs or a T cell subset sorted from them (not recorded which). These receptor sequences come from a man aged 18 to 30 who had mild COVID-19 (a few samples of this study predate the infection). Cell type and time point are not known.

The chain carries TRBV7-9 and TRBJ2-5; 7 bases agree with TRBD1. This CDR3 has 14 residues. The V gene end was trimmed by 8 bases and the J gene end by 4 bases; junction bases not matched to a gene: 10. Germline CDR1 is SEHNR and CDR2 is FQNEAQ (reference sequence). The CDR3 DNA is TGTGCCAGCTCGACAGGGTACCGTGTAGAGACCCAGTACTTC. Its translation is CASSTGYRVETQYF.

There are a few counts of this clonotype. The genes are TRBV4-2 and TRBJ2-1; 7 bases are a match to TRBD2. The V segment lost 4 bases and the J segment 2 bases; nucleotides outside the gene matches: 8. Germline CDR1 LGHNA, CDR2 YNFKEQ. The CDR3 contains 16 residues. The CDR3 nucleotides read TGTGCCAGCAGCCTTGGGGGGGTAAACCCCTACAATGAGCAGTTCTTC. This codes for CASSLGGVNPYNEQFF.

The CDR3 loop is CASKAAYEQYF. CDR3 sequence (DNA): TGTGCCAGCAAGGCGGCCTACGAGCAGTACTTC. V is TRBV2 and J is TRBJ2-7; D not certain. V shed 7 bases and J shed 2 bases, with 6 bases lying between them. Germline V gives CDR1 SNHLY, CDR2 FYNNEI. The CDR3 runs 11 residues.

The chain uses TRBV5-1 and TRBJ2-7, with 7 bases that match TRBD1. CDR1 SGHRS and CDR2 YFSETQ come from the germline V gene. V was clipped by 0 bases and J by 5 bases; unmatched bases: 5. The CDR3 runs to 14 residues. CDR3: CASSLEGAGNEQYV. DNA of the CDR3: TGCGCCAGCAGCTTGGAGGGGGCAGGAAACGAGCAGTACGTC.

This rearrangement joins TRBV28 to TRBJ2-2; TRBD1 might be the D (6 bases). The germline V gene has CDR1 MDHEN and CDR2 SYDVKM. The CDR3 length is 15 residues. Trimming stripped 5 bases from V and 9 bases from J, with 19 bases between. The CDR3 bases are TGTGCCAGCAGTCCGCCGGGTGGGGGCCGCCGGGAGCTGTTTTTT. Its translation: CASSPPGGGRRELFF.

The CDR3 reads CASSPHWDEPYEQYV. CDR3 coding DNA: TGTGCCAGCAGCCCCCACTGGGACGAACCCTACGAGCAGTACGTC. The V gene is TRBV11-2, the J gene TRBJ2-7; D tentatively fits TRBD1 or TRBD2 (5 bases each). The V gene's germline CDR1 is SGHAT and CDR2 FQNNGV. The CDR3 length is 15 residues. The ends were cut back, 5 bases at V and 2 bases at J, with 16 bases in the middle.

This clonotype was counted a few times. The CDR3 sequence: CASRLAGGYNEQFF. The CDR3 DNA is TGTGCCAGCAGACTAGCGGGGGGGTACAATGAGCAGTTCTTC. The V gene is TRBV7-2, the J gene TRBJ2-1; 13 nucleotides align to TRBD2. V shed 6 bases, J shed 4 bases, and the junction held 0 bases outside the gene matches. The CDR3 is made up of 14 amino acids. Germline V lookup: CDR1 SGHTA, CDR2 FQGNSA.

This rearrangement joins TRBV10-3 to TRBJ1-2; D uncertain. Trimming took 1 base from V and 6 from J, leaving 15 bases between them. This CDR3 spans 15 amino acids. Germline V gene data show CDR1 as ENHRY and CDR2 as SYGVKD. CDR3 loop: CAISEYVQDPDGYTF. The CDR3 nucleotides are TGTGCCATCAGTGAGTATGTTCAGGATCCGGATGGCTACACCTTC.

The chain has TRBV7-2 and TRBJ1-2, with a tentative D call TRBD1 (5 bases). The ends were cut back, 5 bases at V and 3 bases at J, with 10 bases in the middle. The CDR3 runs 13 residues. Germline loops: CDR1 SGHTA, CDR2 FQGNSA. The CDR3 DNA reads as TGTGCCAGCAGCCCCGACAGCTACTATGGCTACACCTTC. This encodes CASSPDSYYGYTF.

This clonotype was detected a few times. The rearrangement uses TRBV4-1 and TRBJ2-5; possible D gene TRBD2, 6 bases. The V end was cut by 3 bases, the J end by 3 bases, with 17 bases between. The CDR3 has 16 amino acids. The germline CDR1 and CDR2 sequences are MGHRA and YSYEKL. The CDR3 coding sequence is TGCGCCAGCAGCCAGAGGAGGGTCGGCAGAAAAGAGACCCAGTACTTC. Translated: CASSQRRVGRKETQYF.

This clonotype was seen a few times. This chain joins TRBV7-2 and TRBJ2-7; D possibly corresponds to TRBD1 (5 bases). CDR1 and CDR2 from the germline V gene are SGHTA and FQGNSA. This CDR3 is 12 amino acids long. Trimming stripped 5 bases from V and 9 bases from J, with 14 bases between. The CDR3 spells CASSVTRQRQYF. DNA of the CDR3: TGTGCCAGCAGCGTAACCCGACAGAGGCAGTACTTC.

This chain connects TRBV7-3 to TRBJ1-1; tentatively, D is TRBD1 (6 bases). The ends were cut back, 2 bases at V and 4 bases at J, with 11 bases in the middle. CDR1 and CDR2 from the germline V gene are SGHTA and FQGTGA. The CDR3 runs to 14 residues. The CDR3 bases are TGTGCCAGCAGCTTATGGGGGGCGGCCACTGAAGCTTTCTTT. It codes for CASSLWGAATEAFF.

This clonotype was seen only a few times. V is TRBV6-2 or TRBV6-3 and J is TRBJ2-4; tentatively, D is TRBD1 (6 bases). Trimming stripped 5 bases from V and 8 bases from J, with 19 bases between. CDR1 and CDR2 from the germline V gene are MNHEY and SVGEGT. The CDR3 length is 15 residues. The DNA for the CDR3 is TGTGCCAGCAGTAGAGACCTCAGGGGAAGGGACATTCAGTACTTC. This translates into CASSRDLRGRDIQYF.

This rearrangement joins TRBV25-1 to TRBJ1-5, with D possibly matching TRBD1 (6 bases). The CDR3 covers 17 residues. CDR1 is MGHDK, CDR2 SYGVNS, per germline. The V gene lost 5 bases and the J gene lost 0 bases, with 17 bases spanning the gap. The CDR3 loop reads CASSPSGAVFSNQPQHF. DNA of the CDR3: TGTGCCAGCAGTCCGTCGGGGGCAGTCTTTAGCAATCAGCCCCAGCATTTT.

The V and J genes are TRBV5-1 and TRBJ2-1; 10 bases line up with TRBD2. Germline loops: CDR1 SGHRS, CDR2 YFSETQ. V lost 2 bases and J lost 15; bases outside the gene matches: 11. CDR3 length equals 14 residues. The CDR3 loop reads CASSFRLAGYRLFF. CDR3 bases: TGCGCCAGCAGCTTCCGACTAGCGGGCTATCGGCTGTTCTTC.

This clonotype was seen only a few times. This chain connects TRBV29-1 to TRBJ2-5; possibly TRBD1 for D (6 bases). The germline V and J ends were trimmed by 7 bases and 5 bases, with 17 bases remaining between them. Looked up from germline, CDR1 is SQVTM and CDR2 is ANQGSEA. This CDR3 is built from 13 residues. CDR3 amino acids: CSAQGRQGETQYF. The DNA for the CDR3 is TGCAGCGCACAGGGTAGACAAGGGGAGACCCAGTACTTC.

This clonotype turned up a few times. V is TRBV7-2 and J is TRBJ1-1; 7 positions agree with TRBD1. Germline assignment: CDR1 SGHTA and CDR2 FQGNSA. The CDR3 is 13 residues long. J gave up 5 bases and V 7 bases, and 7 bases lay outside the gene matches. Written as DNA, the CDR3 is TGTGCCAGCACCATCAGGGGGGGAACTGAAGCTTTCTTT. Translated, it gives CASTIRGGTEAFF.

The chain couples TRBV12-5 to TRBJ1-1, with TRBD1 matching 9 bases. Per germline, CDR1 LGHNT and CDR2 FRNRAP. CDR3 length: 15 residues. V lost 5 bases to trimming and J lost 6 bases; unmatched junction nucleotides: 10. The CDR3 spells CASGQRTGAGAEAFF. The CDR3 nucleotides read TGTGCTAGTGGTCAACGGACAGGGGCTGGCGCTGAAGCTTTCTTT.

In this sample, this clonotype turned up once. The CDR3 DNA sequence: TGTGCCAGCAGTTGGGTGCCGGGACAGGGATCTAGCGAGCAGTACTTC. Amino acids: CASSWVPGQGSSEQYF. The chain recombines TRBV6-5 with TRBJ2-7, with 9 bases lining up with TRBD1. CDR1 is MNHEY, CDR2 SVGAGI, per germline. The CDR3 contains 16 residues. With 4 bases clipped from V and 6 bases from J, the junction kept 13 bases outside the gene matches.

The chain employs TRBV6-5 and TRBJ2-7; a possible D gene is TRBD2 (6 bases). The germline CDR1 and CDR2 sequences are MNHEY and SVGAGI. The V end was cut by 6 bases, the J end by 2 bases, with 11 bases between. This CDR3 contains 13 residues. The CDR3 DNA sequence: TGTGCCAGCAGGCCCGGCGGGACCTACGAGCAGTACTTC. Protein: CASRPGGTYEQYF.